Listed below are T cell receptor beta chains from one sample, sequenced in a study of Graves' ophthalmopathy and Graves' hyperthyroidism. TCRdb re-called the multiplex PCR reads through MiXCR, storing one row per CDR3 protein. The sample gives 900,000 to 1,200,000 distinct CDR3 sequences, 36% of which show up once; around 10% is in the top ten. The sample comprised peripheral blood or thyroid tissue (not recorded which). The receptors here all came from an adult man with Graves' hyperthyroidism. Both conserved end residues are part of each CDR3. Each record gives: V gene, D gene, clone size, J gene, CDR3 DNA, CDR3 protein. D genes are given only for firm matches. Not all rows give a size; the values are once, few, many and, for expanded clones, a class.

v_gene: TRBV6-6; d_gene: TRBD1; abundance: many; j_gene: TRBJ2-6; CDR3nt: TGTGCCAGCAGTTCGCCCCCAGGGGGCGGCTCTGGGGCCAACGTCCTGACTTTC; CDR3aa: CASSSPPGGGSGANVLTF
v_gene: TRBV6-2/TRBV6-3; d_gene: NA; abundance: NA; j_gene: TRBJ2-7; CDR3nt: TGTGCCAGCAGCCCGCTTGGGACCTCCTACGAGCAGTACTTC; CDR3aa: CASSPLGTSYEQYF
v_gene: TRBV24-1; d_gene: NA; abundance: NA; j_gene: TRBJ1-1; CDR3nt: TGTGCCTCCAAAGGGGGGGCGAACACTGAAGCTTTCTTT; CDR3aa: CASKGGANTEAFF
v_gene: TRBV28; d_gene: TRBD2; abundance: few; j_gene: TRBJ2-7; CDR3nt: TGTGCCAGCAGTGCGGGGGAACCCCCCTACGAGCAGTACTTC; CDR3aa: CASSAGEPPYEQYF
v_gene: TRBV20-1; d_gene: NA; abundance: many; j_gene: TRBJ1-5; CDR3nt: TGCAGTGCTAGTTCCCCCCCGGGGAAGGGCAATCAGCCCCAGCATTTT; CDR3aa: CSASSPPGKGNQPQHF
v_gene: TRBV29-1; d_gene: NA; abundance: many; j_gene: TRBJ1-1; CDR3nt: TGCAGCGTTGATTACTTTCTCGGGCGGGGGATGAACACTGAAGCTTTCTTT; CDR3aa: CSVDYFLGRGMNTEAFF
v_gene: TRBV25-1; d_gene: TRBD2; abundance: many; j_gene: TRBJ2-7; CDR3nt: TGTGCCAGCAGTGAATCGGAGACTAGCGAGATTTACTCCTACGAGCAGTACTTC; CDR3aa: CASSESETSEIYSYEQYF
v_gene: TRBV25-1; d_gene: NA; abundance: many; j_gene: TRBJ1-5; CDR3nt: TGTGCCAGCAGTGAGATCCAGGATTATCAGCCCCAGCATTTT; CDR3aa: CASSEIQDYQPQHF
v_gene: TRBV12-3/TRBV12-4; d_gene: TRBD1; abundance: many; j_gene: TRBJ2-5; CDR3nt: TGTGCCACGCAACCGGGACAGGCTCCAATCCAAGAGACCCAGTACTTC; CDR3aa: CATQPGQAPIQETQYF
v_gene: TRBV7-8; d_gene: NA; abundance: many; j_gene: TRBJ1-4; CDR3nt: TGTGCCAGCAGCTTGGGCGTCATTGAAAAACTGTTTTTT; CDR3aa: CASSLGVIEKLFF
v_gene: TRBV7-9; d_gene: NA; abundance: NA; j_gene: TRBJ2-7; CDR3nt: TGTGCCAGCAGCCTAATAGACCTAGGCTCCTACGAGCAGTACTTC; CDR3aa: CASSLIDLGSYEQYF
v_gene: TRBV5-1; d_gene: NA; abundance: many; j_gene: TRBJ2-7; CDR3nt: TGCGCCAGCAGCCCGGGACACGGGAGATACGAGCAGTACTTC; CDR3aa: CASSPGHGRYEQYF
v_gene: TRBV10-2; d_gene: TRBD1; abundance: NA; j_gene: TRBJ2-7; CDR3nt: TGCGCCAGCAGCGTCGGACGGGACAGAGTCTACGAGCAGTACTTC; CDR3aa: CASSVGRDRVYEQYF
v_gene: TRBV10-3; d_gene: NA; abundance: NA; j_gene: TRBJ2-2; CDR3nt: TGTGCCATCAGGGAGGACAGAGGGATCGCCGGGGAGCTGTTTTTT; CDR3aa: CAIREDRGIAGELFF
v_gene: TRBV10-3; d_gene: NA; abundance: many; j_gene: TRBJ2-2; CDR3nt: TGTGCCATCAAGGGAACCACCGGGGAGCTGTTTTTT; CDR3aa: CAIKGTTGELFF
v_gene: TRBV7-4; d_gene: TRBD1; abundance: NA; j_gene: TRBJ2-5; CDR3nt: TGTGCCAGCAGAGGGACAGGTGGCGAAGAGACCCAGTACTTC; CDR3aa: CASRGTGGEETQYF
v_gene: TRBV29-1; d_gene: TRBD2; abundance: many; j_gene: TRBJ2-6; CDR3nt: TGCAGCGTTGACCTGACTAGCGACTCTGGGGCCAACGTCCTGACTTTC; CDR3aa: CSVDLTSDSGANVLTF
v_gene: TRBV19; d_gene: NA; abundance: many; j_gene: TRBJ2-7; CDR3nt: TGTGCCAGTAGTATAGTAGGGGCAACCTCCTACGAGCAGTACTTC; CDR3aa: CASSIVGATSYEQYF
v_gene: TRBV13; d_gene: NA; abundance: NA; j_gene: TRBJ2-5; CDR3nt: TGTGCCAGCAGCTTAGGATCTAGAAAAGAGACCCAGTGCTTC; CDR3aa: CASSLGSRKETQCF
v_gene: TRBV19; d_gene: NA; abundance: many; j_gene: TRBJ1-1; CDR3nt: TGTGCCAGTAGTATAGCGCCCGGATTACCCATGAACACTGAAGCTTTCTTT; CDR3aa: CASSIAPGLPMNTEAFF
v_gene: TRBV19; d_gene: NA; abundance: many; j_gene: TRBJ1-2; CDR3nt: TGTGCCAGTAGTATAGATCGCGGAACAGATGGCTACACCTTC; CDR3aa: CASSIDRGTDGYTF
v_gene: TRBV14; d_gene: TRBD2; abundance: many; j_gene: TRBJ2-2; CDR3nt: TGTGCCAGCCGACCTAGCGGGACCACCGGGGAGCTGTTTTTT; CDR3aa: CASRPSGTTGELFF
v_gene: TRBV10-2; d_gene: NA; abundance: NA; j_gene: TRBJ1-2; CDR3nt: TGCGCCAGCGTTGAAGTCGGGTCGTCCGGCTACACCTTC; CDR3aa: CASVEVGSSGYTF
v_gene: TRBV25-1; d_gene: TRBD1; abundance: NA; j_gene: TRBJ1-6; CDR3nt: TGTGCCAGCAGTGAAGCCGGGACAGGGGGTGGTTCACCCCTCCACTTT; CDR3aa: CASSEAGTGGGSPLHF
v_gene: TRBV5-1; d_gene: TRBD1; abundance: once; j_gene: TRBJ2-5; CDR3nt: TGCGCCAGCAGCTCGGGACAGGGGGATTTAAAGACCCAGTACTTC; CDR3aa: CASSSGQGDLKTQYF
v_gene: TRBV28; d_gene: NA; abundance: NA; j_gene: TRBJ1-2; CDR3nt: TGTGCCATCCTGCCACACACGCCGGGTGGCTACACCTTC; CDR3aa: CAILPHTPGGYTF